Below, 2 T cell receptor beta chains from the same sample are listed, as sequenced in a study of T cell repertoires in ileal Crohn's disease. Profiling relied on immunoSEQ multiplex PCR, and the TCRdb table lists in-frame clones only, not all of them. The sample lists 30,000 to 35,000 clones, roughly 75% occurring once. Sequencing used ileal tissue. These receptors all come from an adult with Crohn's disease.

V usage is TRBV6-1 and J usage is TRBJ1-1; 9 bases are a match to TRBD1. CDR1 and CDR2 from the germline V gene are MNHNS and SASEGT. This CDR3 is 13 amino acids long. V dropped 6 bases and J dropped 9; count of bases not matched to a gene: 8. For the CDR3, the DNA is TGTGCCAGCAGAAGGACAGGGGATGCCAAAGCTTTCTTT. Protein: CASRRTGDAKAFF.

The J gene is TRBJ2-2, the V gene TRBV18; no reliable D call. V lost 0 bases and J 4 bases, leaving 6 bases between the germline ends. The CDR3 is made up of 14 amino acids. The germline V gene encodes CDR1 KGHSH and CDR2 LQKENI. CDR3 amino acids: CASSPPQPTGELFF. For the CDR3, the DNA is TGTGCCAGCTCACCACCACAGCCCACCGGGGAGCTGTTTTTT.